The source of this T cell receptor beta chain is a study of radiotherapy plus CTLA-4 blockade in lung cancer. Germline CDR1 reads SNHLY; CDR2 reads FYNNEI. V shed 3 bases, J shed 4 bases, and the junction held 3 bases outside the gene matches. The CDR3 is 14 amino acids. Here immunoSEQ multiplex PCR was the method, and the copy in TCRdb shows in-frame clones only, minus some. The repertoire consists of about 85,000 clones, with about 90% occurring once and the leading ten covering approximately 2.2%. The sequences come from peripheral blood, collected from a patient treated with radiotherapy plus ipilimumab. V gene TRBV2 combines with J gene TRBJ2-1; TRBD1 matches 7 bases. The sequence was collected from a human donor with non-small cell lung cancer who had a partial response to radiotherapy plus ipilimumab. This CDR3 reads CASSDSRGYNEQFF. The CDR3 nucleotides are TGTGCCAGCAGTGACTCCAGGGGGTACAATGAGCAGTTCTTC.